This T cell receptor (beta chain) appears in the sequencing data of a study of technical replicates of blood from four donors. Measured with immunoSEQ multiplex PCR; TCRdb has only the in-frame clones, and not every one. The sample shows some 77,000 clones, 96% of them seen only once. Germline V CDR1 and CDR2: SEHNR, FQNEAQ (reference sequence). The length of the CDR3 is 15 residues. V shed 3 bases and J 1 base; nucleotides not matched to a gene: 5. The origin of this receptor is a human donor in good health. This chain uses TRBV7-9 with TRBJ2-5, with 7 bases fitting TRBD1. Sequenced input: T cells isolated from PBMCs. CDR3 residues: CASSLSRDSQETQYF. CDR3 DNA sequence: TGTGCCAGCAGCTTGAGCCGGGACAGCCAAGAGACCCAGTACTTC.